A selection of T cell receptor beta chains follows, all from one sample in a study of T cells in Graves' hyperthyroidism and ophthalmopathy. One entry per CDR3 protein results from TCRdb running MiXCR on the multiplex PCR reads. The table has about half a million distinct CDR3 sequences, just under 20% seen once. The material sequenced was blood. The receptors were sampled from a man aged 35 to 55 with Graves' ophthalmopathy. Both conserved end residues are part of each CDR3. A D gene is named only where the DNA matches it firmly. Rows may omit the clone size; those that give it use once, few, many or a size class.

d_gene: TRBD1
j_gene: TRBJ1-5
v_gene: TRBV19
abundance: few
CDR3nt: TGTGCCACCAGCGGGACAGGGAATAATCAGCCCCAGCATTTT
CDR3aa: CATSGTGNNQPQHF

d_gene: TRBD1
j_gene: TRBJ2-6
v_gene: TRBV28
abundance: many
CDR3nt: TGTGCCAGCAAAGGGACAGGGGGCCTACCGCGAACCAACGTCCTGACTTTC
CDR3aa: CASKGTGGLPRTNVLTF

d_gene: .
j_gene: TRBJ2-5
v_gene: TRBV7-2
abundance: few
CDR3nt: TGTGCCAGCAGCCCCTCGCCTATTTTTCAAGAGACCCAGTACTTC
CDR3aa: CASSPSPIFQETQYF

d_gene: .
j_gene: TRBJ2-7
v_gene: TRBV2
abundance: many
CDR3nt: TGTGCCAGCAGTGGGGAGTCAGGGAACGAGCAGTACTTC
CDR3aa: CASSGESGNEQYF

d_gene: .
j_gene: TRBJ2-1
v_gene: TRBV19
abundance: .
CDR3nt: TGTGCCAGTAGGAGCCCCGGGGTCTTCGGTGAGCAGTTCTTC
CDR3aa: CASRSPGVFGEQFF

d_gene: .
j_gene: TRBJ2-7
v_gene: TRBV7-2
abundance: few
CDR3nt: TGTGCCAGCAGCTTAACCCTAGCGTCGGCCCCCTACGAGCAGTACTTC
CDR3aa: CASSLTLASAPYEQYF

d_gene: .
j_gene: TRBJ2-1
v_gene: TRBV6-2/TRBV6-3
abundance: .
CDR3nt: TGTGCCAGCGGTTACGGGAGAACTGGGCAGTTCTTC
CDR3aa: CASGYGRTGQFF

d_gene: .
j_gene: TRBJ2-5
v_gene: TRBV28
abundance: many
CDR3nt: TGTGCCAGCGGTCCAGCCGCGATGTTCGAGGAGACCCAGTACTTC
CDR3aa: CASGPAAMFEETQYF

d_gene: .
j_gene: TRBJ1-2
v_gene: TRBV30
abundance: many
CDR3nt: TGTGCCTGGAAACCGACAGGAGCTAACTATGGCTACACCTTC
CDR3aa: CAWKPTGANYGYTF

d_gene: .
j_gene: TRBJ2-3
v_gene: TRBV28
abundance: .
CDR3nt: TGTGCCAGCAGTTCGACAGTCACAGATACGCAGTATTTT
CDR3aa: CASSSTVTDTQYF

d_gene: .
j_gene: TRBJ1-3
v_gene: TRBV11-2
abundance: .
CDR3nt: TGTGCCAGCCGCACGAGACAGGGAAACACCATATATTTT
CDR3aa: CASRTRQGNTIYF

d_gene: .
j_gene: TRBJ2-1
v_gene: TRBV5-1
abundance: .
CDR3nt: TGCGCCAGCAGGTCTCAGGAACACAATGAGCAGTTCTTC
CDR3aa: CASRSQEHNEQFF

d_gene: .
j_gene: TRBJ1-1
v_gene: TRBV30
abundance: many
CDR3nt: TGTGCCTGGAGTCCGGGACATCGAAACACTGAAGCTTTCTTT
CDR3aa: CAWSPGHRNTEAFF

d_gene: TRBD2
j_gene: TRBJ2-5
v_gene: TRBV11-2
abundance: many
CDR3nt: TGTGCCAGCAGCTCCGCTGGGGTGCGGGAGCCGCAAGAGACCCAGTACTTC
CDR3aa: CASSSAGVREPQETQYF

d_gene: .
j_gene: TRBJ1-1
v_gene: TRBV3-1
abundance: many
CDR3nt: TGTGCCAGCAGCCAAGGCGTCAGGGGGAACACTGAAGCTTTCTTT
CDR3aa: CASSQGVRGNTEAFF

d_gene: .
j_gene: TRBJ2-1
v_gene: TRBV11-2
abundance: many
CDR3nt: TGTGCCAGCAACCCCCCCGAGGTACCCTACAATGAGCAGTTCTTC
CDR3aa: CASNPPEVPYNEQFF

d_gene: TRBD1
j_gene: TRBJ1-6
v_gene: TRBV2
abundance: few
CDR3nt: TGTGCCAGCCGGTGGCAGGGGGCAGAGAATTCACCCCTCCACTTT
CDR3aa: CASRWQGAENSPLHF

d_gene: .
j_gene: TRBJ2-4
v_gene: TRBV27
abundance: .
CDR3nt: TGTGCCAGCAGTGCACTGGGGACTGAAGCCAAAAACATTCAGTACTTC
CDR3aa: CASSALGTEAKNIQYF

d_gene: .
j_gene: TRBJ2-7
v_gene: TRBV18
abundance: .
CDR3nt: TGTGCCAGCTCACCTAGAAACGGCTATAGGGGCGAGCAGTACTTC
CDR3aa: CASSPRNGYRGEQYF

d_gene: .
j_gene: TRBJ2-1
v_gene: TRBV6-1
abundance: few
CDR3nt: TGTGCCAGCAGTGGATACAGACTCAATGAGCAGTTCTTC
CDR3aa: CASSGYRLNEQFF

d_gene: TRBD1
j_gene: TRBJ2-7
v_gene: TRBV2
abundance: .
CDR3nt: TGTGCCAGCAGTGAAGGGACAGGGTCTCGCTCCTACGAGCAGTACTTC
CDR3aa: CASSEGTGSRSYEQYF

d_gene: TRBD2
j_gene: TRBJ2-1
v_gene: TRBV7-3
abundance: few
CDR3nt: TGTGCCAGCAGCTTAGGCCAGGGACTAGCGGGACGTGAGCAGTTCTTC
CDR3aa: CASSLGQGLAGREQFF

d_gene: TRBD2
j_gene: TRBJ2-7
v_gene: TRBV30
abundance: many
CDR3nt: TGTGCCTGGGGACCCTGGGCTAGCGGGGGCTACGAGCAGTACTTC
CDR3aa: CAWGPWASGGYEQYF

d_gene: .
j_gene: TRBJ1-1
v_gene: TRBV5-1
abundance: few
CDR3nt: TGCGCCAGCAGCTTGCCGGAGCCGATGAACACTGAAGCTTTCTTT
CDR3aa: CASSLPEPMNTEAFF

d_gene: TRBD1
j_gene: TRBJ2-3
v_gene: TRBV30
abundance: many
CDR3nt: TGTGCCTGGGGACTGGGACAGACTAGCACAGATACGCAGTATTTT
CDR3aa: CAWGLGQTSTDTQYF

d_gene: TRBD2
j_gene: TRBJ2-3
v_gene: TRBV4-2
abundance: few
CDR3nt: TGTGCCAGCAGCCAAGATACGAGCGGGGGGGCCTATGGGACGCAGTATTTT
CDR3aa: CASSQDTSGGAYGTQYF

d_gene: .
j_gene: TRBJ1-5
v_gene: TRBV6-1
abundance: few
CDR3nt: TGTGCCAGCACCTCACACCCCGCCCGGGATCAGCCCCAGCATTTT
CDR3aa: CASTSHPARDQPQHF

d_gene: .
j_gene: TRBJ2-3
v_gene: TRBV18
abundance: many
CDR3nt: TGTGCCAGCTCACCAGCTAGCAGTAGCACAGATACGCAGTATTTT
CDR3aa: CASSPASSSTDTQYF

d_gene: TRBD2
j_gene: TRBJ2-1
v_gene: TRBV6-1
abundance: many
CDR3nt: TGTGCCAGCAGTTCCATAGCGGGAGGGCCCTACAATGAGCAGTTCTTC
CDR3aa: CASSSIAGGPYNEQFF

d_gene: TRBD2
j_gene: TRBJ2-1
v_gene: TRBV11-1
abundance: many
CDR3nt: TGTGCCAGCAGCTTAGGGACTAGCGGCAATGAGCAGTTCTTC
CDR3aa: CASSLGTSGNEQFF

d_gene: .
j_gene: TRBJ2-2
v_gene: TRBV7-3
abundance: many
CDR3nt: TGTGCCAGCAGCCCCACGGGGGCCGGGGAGCTGTTTTTT
CDR3aa: CASSPTGAGELFF

d_gene: TRBD2
j_gene: TRBJ2-7
v_gene: TRBV5-1
abundance: .
CDR3nt: TGCGCCAGCAGCTCCCCCCTAGCGGGCAACGAGCAGTACTTC
CDR3aa: CASSSPLAGNEQYF

d_gene: TRBD1
j_gene: TRBJ2-7
v_gene: TRBV27
abundance: .
CDR3nt: TGTGCCAGCAGTTTATACGGCGGACAGGGGAACTACGAGCAGTACTTC
CDR3aa: CASSLYGGQGNYEQYF

d_gene: TRBD1
j_gene: TRBJ2-2
v_gene: TRBV7-9
abundance: few
CDR3nt: TGTGCCAGCAGCCTCGACAGGGCGCTACTCACCGGGGAGCTGTTTTTT
CDR3aa: CASSLDRALLTGELFF

d_gene: .
j_gene: TRBJ1-2
v_gene: TRBV20-1
abundance: few
CDR3nt: TGCAGTGCCCCACGGGGGGGAGTCTCTTATGGCTACACCTTC
CDR3aa: CSAPRGGVSYGYTF

d_gene: TRBD1
j_gene: TRBJ2-7
v_gene: TRBV4-3
abundance: .
CDR3nt: TGCGCCAGCAGCCCGGGACAGGGAGGAGGAGAGCAGTACTTC
CDR3aa: CASSPGQGGGEQYF

d_gene: .
j_gene: TRBJ1-1
v_gene: TRBV18
abundance: few
CDR3nt: TGTGCCAGCTCACCACTAAGGGATCGGGGTGAAGCTTTCTTT
CDR3aa: CASSPLRDRGEAFF

d_gene: .
j_gene: TRBJ1-5
v_gene: TRBV6-2/TRBV6-3
abundance: .
CDR3nt: TGTGCCAGCAGTTTCGCCCGGGGGACGGGCGGACAGCCCCAGCATTTT
CDR3aa: CASSFARGTGGQPQHF

d_gene: .
j_gene: TRBJ1-1
v_gene: TRBV12-3/TRBV12-4
abundance: few
CDR3nt: TGTGCCAGCAGTCCACACCTGCTTAACACTGAAGCTTTCTTT
CDR3aa: CASSPHLLNTEAFF

d_gene: .
j_gene: TRBJ1-4
v_gene: TRBV7-9
abundance: .
CDR3nt: TGTGCCAGCAGCTTACCTGGGACCCAGGGGGAAAAACTGTTTTTT
CDR3aa: CASSLPGTQGEKLFF

d_gene: .
j_gene: TRBJ2-6
v_gene: TRBV5-4
abundance: .
CDR3nt: TGTGCCAGCAGCTCGGCGGGGTCTGGGGCCAACGTCCTGACTTTC
CDR3aa: CASSSAGSGANVLTF

d_gene: .
j_gene: TRBJ2-1
v_gene: TRBV14
abundance: .
CDR3nt: TGTGCCAGCAGTCTTGTTCTTAGCGAAAATGAGCAGTTCTTC
CDR3aa: CASSLVLSENEQFF